A single sample is the source of the 29 T cell receptor beta chains below, sequenced in a study of T cells in Graves' hyperthyroidism and ophthalmopathy. Amplified TCR beta CDR3 regions derived from RNA transcripts. HTBI primers were used for first-round RT-PCR of the TCR CDR3. TCRdb reanalysed the multiplex PCR reads using MiXCR and keeps one entry per CDR3 protein. The data show 500,000 to 600,000 distinct CDR3 sequences, roughly 46% seen once. The sequencing input was peripheral blood or thyroid tissue (not recorded which). These receptors all come from a woman younger than 30 with Graves' hyperthyroidism.

CDR3 in amino acids: CASSETSGQETQYF. The CDR3 DNA follows: TGTGCCAGCAGTGAGACTAGCGGGCAAGAGACCCAGTACTTC. The rearrangement uses TRBV2 and TRBJ2-5; TRBD2 matches at 10 bases. Germline V gene data show CDR1 as SNHLY and CDR2 as FYNNEI. J lost 2 bases, V lost 3 bases, and 0 bases had no gene match. The CDR3 contains 14 residues.

V usage is TRBV20-1 and J usage is TRBJ1-1; 11 positions agree with TRBD1. The junction had 2 bases not matched to a gene; V was cut back by 0 bases and J by 5 bases. The germline V gene has CDR1 DFQATT and CDR2 SNEGSKA (reference sequence). This CDR3 is 14 amino acids long. The CDR3: CSAREGTGGTEAFF. The CDR3 region has the DNA TGCAGTGCTAGAGAGGGGACAGGGGGTACTGAAGCTTTCTTT.

This chain links TRBV29-1 with TRBJ1-6, with a tentative D call TRBD1 (6 bases). This CDR3 region has 14 residues. Trimming shortened V by 6 bases and J by 10 bases, and 19 bases separated the two germline ends. The germline gives CDR1 SQVTM, CDR2 ANQGSEA. CDR3 protein: CSVDRTDTSSPLHF. CDR3 DNA: TGCAGCGTCGACAGGACGGACACTTCCTCACCCCTCCACTTT.

This clonotype was counted at least ten times. DNA of the CDR3: TGCGCCAGCACCCCAGGGCAAGAGACCCAGTACTTC. This translates into CASTPGQETQYF. This chain uses TRBV10-2 with TRBJ2-5; D is perhaps TRBD1 (5 bases). The length of the CDR3 is 12 residues. V dropped 7 bases and J dropped 2 bases, with 8 bases sitting between them. Germline CDR1 WSHSY, CDR2 SAAADI.

The genes are TRBV7-3 and TRBJ2-5; 11 bases match TRBD1. J gave up 5 bases and V 5 bases, and 4 bases lay outside the gene matches. CDR3 length: 14 residues. Germline CDR1 and CDR2: SGHTA and FQGTGA. CDR3 loop: CASSRTGGWETQYF. For the CDR3, the DNA is TGTGCCAGCAGCCGGACAGGGGGCTGGGAGACCCAGTACTTC.

The chain is built from TRBV20-1 and TRBJ2-7, with D uncertain. Germline CDR1 and CDR2: DFQATT and SNEGSKA (reference sequence). The CDR3 sequence is 13 residues long. Trimming cost V 8 bases and J 0 bases, with 14 bases left between them. The CDR3: CSLLIGGSYEQYF. CDR3 bases: TGCAGTTTATTGATTGGTGGCTCCTACGAGCAGTACTTC.

This clonotype has at least ten counts. The gene calls are TRBV3-1 and TRBJ1-2; D unresolved. CDR3 length equals 14 residues. V was clipped by 2 bases and J by 4 bases, with 11 bases between them. From germline, CDR1 is LGHDT and CDR2 YNNKEL (reference sequence). The CDR3 spells CASSQWAESYGYTF. The CDR3 coding sequence is TGTGCCAGCAGCCAATGGGCAGAGTCCTATGGCTACACCTTC.

At least ten counts were recorded for this clonotype. The J gene is TRBJ2-7, the V gene TRBV4-1; TRBD1 matches at 8 bases. The CDR3 has 13 amino acids. Germline loops: CDR1 MGHRA, CDR2 YSYEKL. J lost 4 bases, V lost 5 bases, and 4 bases had no gene match. The CDR3 nucleotides are TGCGCCAGCAGCAGGACAGGGACATACGAGCAGTACTTC. Amino acids: CASSRTGTYEQYF.

This clonotype has just one count. The chain carries TRBV24-1 and TRBJ2-5; the D gene could be TRBD1 or TRBD2 (5 bases each). The germline V gene encodes CDR1 KGHDR and CDR2 SFDVKD. The CDR3 is made up of 14 amino acids. Trimming removed 4 bases from V and 4 bases from J, with 12 bases in between. The CDR3 DNA reads as TGTGCCACCAGTGACCGGGACGGTGGAGAGACCCAGTACTTC. This sequence encodes CATSDRDGGETQYF.

V and J are TRBV12-3 or TRBV12-4 and TRBJ1-4; 7 bases map to TRBD1. J gave up 10 bases and V 11 bases, and 10 bases lay outside the gene matches. The CDR3 is made up of 12 amino acids. In DNA, the CDR3 is TGTGCCGCCAAGGACAGGACTGGAAAACTGTTTTTT. Residues: CAAKDRTGKLFF.

This clonotype was observed a few times. One base away lies a much larger clone, so this may be a sequencing read error. This CDR3 is missing its conserved last phenylalanine or tryptophan, likely due to a read error. The chain links TRBV7-9 to TRBJ2-1, with 7 bases matching TRBD2. The length of the CDR3 is 14 residues. Per germline, CDR1 SEHNR and CDR2 FQNEAQ (reference sequence). V shed 11 bases, J shed 5 bases, and the junction held 12 bases outside the gene matches. The DNA of the CDR3 is TGTGCCTCGAGGCTAGCGGAGGTTAACAATGAGCAGTTCTCC. Its protein is CASRLAEVNNEQFS.

This clonotype was observed many times. The chain employs TRBV29-1 and TRBJ1-2, with D unclear. Germline CDR1 reads SQVTM; CDR2 reads ANQGSEA. V was cut by 7 bases and J by 3 bases, with 9 bases left in between. The CDR3 contains 11 residues. The CDR3 coding sequence is TGCAGCGCCACAGTCGACTATGGCTACACCTTC. Its protein is CSATVDYGYTF.

The chain uses TRBV7-3 and TRBJ1-1; TRBD1 matches 9 bases. Trimming removed 3 bases from V and 1 base from J; junction bases left unmatched: 15. Germline V CDR1 and CDR2: SGHTA, FQGTGA. The CDR3 length is 19 residues. CDR3 amino acids: CASSFAGTGKGPENTEAFF. The CDR3 nucleotides are TGTGCCAGCAGCTTCGCAGGGACAGGGAAAGGTCCAGAGAACACTGAAGCTTTCTTT.

This clonotype was seen at least ten times. The V call is TRBV19, the J call TRBJ2-7; perhaps TRBD2 as D (5 bases). Trimming took 7 bases from V and 2 from J, leaving 18 bases between them. Germline V gene lookup returns CDR1 LNHDA and CDR2 SQIVND (reference sequence). CDR3 length: 15 residues. The CDR3 DNA reads TGTGCCAGTACCCCGAATCGTCGGGGAGCCTACGAGCAGTACTTC. Translation: CASTPNRRGAYEQYF.

The chain is built from TRBV20-1 and TRBJ2-2; 9 nucleotides align to TRBD2. Unmatched junction bases numbered 4, after V lost 2 bases and J lost 6 bases. In germline, CDR1 is DFQATT, CDR2 SNEGSKA (reference sequence). CDR3 size: 14 residues. The CDR3 DNA reads as TGCAGTGCTAGACGGGCGGGAGGGGCCGGGGAGCTGTTTTTT. Amino acid sequence: CSARRAGGAGELFF.

Comment on this clonotype: This clone may be a read error of a much larger clone one base away. This sequence joins TRBV10-3 and TRBJ1-1; weak D call: TRBD1 (5 bases). The CDR3 length is 20 residues. Germline assignment: CDR1 ENHRY and CDR2 SYGVKD. The germline V and J ends were trimmed by 5 bases and 5 bases, with 33 bases remaining between them. The CDR3 protein is CAISPGPARTRSAVWTEAFF. DNA of the CDR3: TGTGCCATCAGTCCGGGACCTGCTAGGACTCGTTCCGCGGTCTGGACTGAAGCTTTCTTT.

In regard to this clonotype: A much larger clone differs by one base, so this may be a read error. The chain is built from TRBV7-7 and TRBJ2-7, with a weak D call TRBD2 (6 bases). Per germline, CDR1 SSHAT and CDR2 FNYEAQ (reference sequence). The CDR3 spans 15 residues. The CDR3 coding sequence is TGTGTTAGCAGCTTACGGGGAGGTGAACACTACGAGCAGTACTTC. Its translation is CVSSLRGGEHYEQYF.

The count of this clonotype is one. The chain joins TRBV29-1 to TRBJ2-7; the D call may be TRBD1 or TRBD2 (5 bases each). Germline loops: CDR1 SQVTM, CDR2 ANQGSEA. CDR3 length: 12 amino acids. Between the trimmed V and J ends, which lost 7 bases and 2 bases, there was a span of 12 bases. The CDR3 sequence: CSGGGGTYEQYF. In DNA form, the CDR3 reads TGCAGCGGGGGTGGGGGAACCTACGAGCAGTACTTC.

This chain uses TRBV6-5 with TRBJ1-4; D unclear. There are 14 residues in the CDR3. CDR1 is MNHEY and CDR2 is SVGAGI in the germline V gene. With 4 bases removed from V and 5 bases from J, the gap between germline ends came to 11 bases. The CDR3 DNA reads as TGTGCCAGCAGTTCTCGGGCCCGCAATGAAAAACTGTTTTTT. Encoded protein: CASSSRARNEKLFF.

The J gene is TRBJ2-5, the V gene TRBV24-1; tentatively, D is TRBD1 (6 bases). Trimming took 3 bases from V and 0 from J, leaving 10 bases between them. Germline CDR1 KGHDR, CDR2 SFDVKD. This CDR3 spans 15 amino acids. In nucleotides, the CDR3 is TGTGCCACCAGTGATCCAGCAGGGGACCAAGAGACCCAGTACTTC. Translated, it gives CATSDPAGDQETQYF.

In this sample, this clonotype turned up many times. This CDR3 is CASSSGTKSSPLHF. The CDR3 region has the DNA TGTGCCAGCAGTTCCGGGACCAAGAGCTCACCCCTCCACTTT. V gene TRBV27 combines with J gene TRBJ1-6; possibly TRBD1 for D (5 bases). Germline V gene sequence: CDR1 MNHEY, CDR2 SMNVEV (reference sequence). The CDR3 extends over 14 amino acids. V was clipped by 4 bases and J by 10 bases, with 14 bases between them.

The chain is built from TRBV15 and TRBJ2-5, with D tentatively TRBD1 or TRBD2 (6 bases each). This CDR3 region has 15 residues. The V gene lost 3 bases and the J gene lost 5 bases, with 16 bases spanning the gap. Germline CDR1 LNHNV, CDR2 YYDKDF (reference sequence). The CDR3 nucleotides read TGTGCCACCAGCAGTGACCAGGGGACTTGGGAGACCCAGTACTTC. Translated: CATSSDQGTWETQYF.

This clonotype was detected a few times. J is TRBJ1-3 and V is TRBV19; TRBD1 aligns across 7 bases. V lost 5 bases and J lost 8; bases outside the gene matches: 12. The CDR3 is 15 amino acids. Looked up from germline, CDR1 is LNHDA and CDR2 is SQIVND (reference sequence). Here the CDR3 reads CASSPNVGTDDTIYF. The CDR3 nucleotides read TGTGCCAGTAGTCCTAACGTGGGGACAGACGACACCATATATTTT.

On this clonotype: Possible read error: a much larger clone is one base away. J is TRBJ2-7 and V is TRBV7-3, with 7 bases fitting TRBD2. Germline V gene data show CDR1 as SGHTA and CDR2 as FQGTGA. The CDR3 is 15 amino acids. The DNA of the CDR3 is TGTGCCAGCAGCCCCATGGCGGGAGCTTTCAACGAGCGGTACTTC. Protein: CASSPMAGAFNERYF.

This clonotype was observed at least ten times. The CDR3 spells CAISEPPQGSNRYEQYF. Here the CDR3 DNA reads TGTGCCATCAGTGAGCCCCCCCAGGGGAGTAATCGGTACGAGCAGTACTTC. The V and J genes are TRBV10-3 and TRBJ2-7; TRBD1 might be the D (6 bases). CDR1 is ENHRY and CDR2 is SYGVKD in the germline V gene. The length of the CDR3 is 17 residues. Trimming cost V 2 bases and J 4 bases, with 21 bases left between them.

This clonotype was recorded many times. The chain uses TRBV4-2 and TRBJ1-2; 8 positions match TRBD1. Germline trimming cut 1 base from V and 9 bases from J; bases unmatched to any gene: 10. The CDR3 covers 15 residues. Germline V lookup: CDR1 LGHNA, CDR2 YNFKEQ. This CDR3 is CASSQALTGEASYTF. As DNA, the CDR3 is TGTGCCAGCAGCCAAGCCTTGACAGGGGAAGCAAGCTACACCTTC.

V and J are TRBV25-1 and TRBJ1-2; D unresolved. V gave up 4 bases and J gave up 3 bases, with 12 bases separating them. Germline loops: CDR1 MGHDK, CDR2 SYGVNS. The CDR3 is made up of 14 amino acids. As DNA, the CDR3 is TGTGCCAGCAGTGCTGGAGGACGGGACTATGGCTACACCTTC. This codes for CASSAGGRDYGYTF.

The chain carries TRBV10-2 and TRBJ2-5, with TRBD2 matching over 11 bases. The CDR3 has 16 amino acids. The V and J ends lost 6 bases and 4 bases, in that order; junction bases with no gene match: 10. CDR1 and CDR2 (germline): WSHSY, SAAADI. The CDR3 loop is CASRETSGTTLETQYF. CDR3 bases: TGCGCCAGCAGGGAGACTAGCGGGACTACTCTAGAGACCCAGTACTTC.

This clonotype was found many times. The CDR3 region is CASSPRGGLADQPQHF. CDR3 bases: TGTGCCAGCAGCCCCCGGGGGGGGCTGGCGGATCAGCCCCAGCATTTT. V usage is TRBV6-5 and J usage is TRBJ1-5; the D gene is possibly TRBD1 (6 bases). The germline gives CDR1 MNHEY, CDR2 SVGAGI. Trimming cost V 6 bases and J 5 bases, with 20 bases left between them. The CDR3 has 16 amino acids.